Listed below are T cell receptor beta chains from one sample, sequenced in a study of neurological immune-mediated disorders. TCRdb independently ran MiXCR on the 5' RACE reads; one entry per CDR3 protein. The table records about 46,000 distinct CDR3 sequences, roughly 2% of them present only once. The sample taken for sequencing was PBMCs. Receptors originate from a woman aged 40 to 50 with multiple sclerosis. Each CDR3 is given with its conserved first and last residue.

J gene | CDR3 length | V gene | CDR3 protein
TRBJ2-1 | 15 | TRBV5-1 | CASSPQGVPNNEQFF
TRBJ2-5 | 11 | TRBV5-1 | CASRGGETQYF
TRBJ1-1 | 12 | TRBV24-1 | CATSDTLGEAFF
TRBJ1-2 | 13 | TRBV20-1 | CSASRGGGYGYTF
TRBJ2-3 | 15 | TRBV7-2 | CASSFSSGGPDTQYF
TRBJ2-6 | 17 | TRBV7-9 | CASSSDRVSAGANVLTF
TRBJ2-2 | 13 | TRBV2 | CASHRRNTGELFF
TRBJ2-1 | 13 | TRBV30 | CAWSESLAREQFF
TRBJ1-5 | 13 | TRBV3-1 | CASSQDRYQPQHF
TRBJ1-1 | 16 | TRBV20-1 | CSAKDGVRGLLTEAFF
TRBJ1-5 | 14 | TRBV15 | CATSRYPGGQPQHF
TRBJ1-1 | 13 | TRBV20-1 | CSARETGDTEAFF
TRBJ2-3 | 14 | TRBV7-3 | CASSLTHSTDTQYF
TRBJ1-6 | 14 | TRBV5-1 | CASRIQGDNSPLHF
TRBJ1-4 | 13 | TRBV13 | CASSQGRSEKLFF
TRBJ2-1 | 14 | TRBV5-1 | CASSFSLAGGYQFF
TRBJ1-2 | 13 | TRBV7-2 | CASSAQLFYGYTF
TRBJ2-2 | 14 | TRBV10-3 | CAISESRVIGELFF
TRBJ2-1 | 16 | TRBV12-3/TRBV12-4 | CASSLAQSSSYNEQIF
TRBJ2-7 | 17 | TRBV20-1 | CSARIGLAGGLVNEQYF
TRBJ1-5 | 13 | TRBV12-3/TRBV12-4 | CASSFVQDQPQHF
TRBJ2-5 | 15 | TRBV5-1 | CASSLGGAGQETQYF
TRBJ2-2 | 15 | TRBV5-1 | CASSFTGGRTGELFF
TRBJ2-3 | 15 | TRBV15 | CATSTPMGRTDTQYF
TRBJ2-7 | 15 | TRBV7-9 | CASRLPGQGAYEQYF
TRBJ1-5 | 13 | TRBV5-1 | CASSFAGHQPQHF